The 32 T cell receptor beta chains listed next were all sequenced from one sample in a study of preoperative IRX-2 immunotherapy in early breast cancer. Here immunoSEQ multiplex PCR was the method, and the copy in TCRdb shows in-frame clones only, minus some. Among 90,000 to 100,000 clones, about nine tenths were seen once, and the ten largest hold about 2.1%. Stated treatment: preoperative locoregional IRX-2 cytokine immunotherapy. Specimen: tumor tissue, collected after IRX-2 immunotherapy. Receptors originate from a human donor with breast cancer.

The chain links TRBV7-1 to TRBJ2-1; 7 bases are shared with TRBD2. TRBV7-1 counts as an open reading frame of uncertain function. J was trimmed by 5 bases and V by 7 bases; bases with no gene match: 8. The CDR3 extends over 14 amino acids. The chain's CDR3 is CASTQRGYDNEQFF. The CDR3 DNA is TGTGCCAGCACCCAGCGGGGATACGACAATGAGCAGTTCTTC.

J is TRBJ1-1 and V is TRBV6-8; D unclear. The CDR3 sequence is 13 residues long. V lost 5 bases, J lost 0 bases, and 7 bases lay in between. Germline lookup yields CDR1 MNHGY and CDR2 SAAAGT. The CDR3 sequence is CASSLTLNTEAFF. As DNA, the CDR3 is TGTGCCAGCAGTCTAACCTTGAACACTGAAGCTTTCTTT.

This chain joins TRBV6-8 and TRBJ2-2; tentatively, D is TRBD1 (6 bases). V gave up 8 bases and J gave up 6 bases, with 13 bases separating them. Germline V gene sequence: CDR1 MNHGY, CDR2 SAAAGT. This CDR3 has 13 residues. This CDR3 is CASFQGLAGELFF. DNA of the CDR3: TGTGCCAGCTTTCAGGGGTTAGCCGGGGAGCTGTTTTTT.

This clone was seen just once. The chain employs TRBV6-8 and TRBJ2-1; tentative D call: TRBD1 (6 bases). Trimming pared 6 bases from V and 5 bases from J, leaving 17 bases between. Germline loops: CDR1 MNHGY, CDR2 SAAAGT. The CDR3 has 15 amino acids. The CDR3 protein is CASRRQDPGDNEQFF. The CDR3 coding sequence is TGTGCCAGCAGACGACAGGACCCCGGGGACAATGAGCAGTTCTTC.

V usage is TRBV28 and J usage is TRBJ2-7; unclear D gene. Germline values: CDR1 MDHEN, CDR2 SYDVKM. V lost 3 bases, J lost 6 bases, and 12 bases lay in between. The CDR3 runs 13 residues. CDR3 DNA sequence: TGTGCCAGCAGTTTGTATTCAGCTTCCGAGCAGTACTTC. Translated, it gives CASSLYSASEQYF.

The J gene is TRBJ2-7, the V gene TRBV7-1, with 7 positions matching TRBD1. TRBV7-1 is given ORF status, its function remaining uncertain. The CDR3 sequence is 14 residues long. V shed 2 bases and J 2 bases; nucleotides not matched to a gene: 3. DNA of the CDR3: TGTGCCAGCAGCTCACAGGGGGTTGCCTACGAGCAGTACTTC. Translated, it gives CASSSQGVAYEQYF.

For this clone: This same CDR3 is encoded by further DNA sequences in the sample. The V and J genes are TRBV15 and TRBJ1-5; weak D call: TRBD1 (5 bases). Trimming left V 0 bases short and J 7 bases short, with 10 bases between. Per the germline V gene, CDR1 is LNHNV and CDR2 is YYDKDF (reference sequence). CDR3 length equals 14 residues. CDR3 sequence (DNA): TGTGCCACCAGCAGAGATCTAAAGGGGCAGCCCCAGCATTTT. Translating gives CATSRDLKGQPQHF.

This clone was seen once. J is TRBJ1-2 and V is TRBV30, with 7 bases matching TRBD1. After removal of 3 bases from V and 6 bases from J, the junction contained 7 bases not matched to a gene. Germline loops: CDR1 GTSNPN, CDR2 SVGIG (reference sequence). The CDR3 consists of 13 residues. Written as DNA, the CDR3 is TGTGCCTGGAGGTCGGGGGACAGAAATGGCTACACCTTC. It codes for CAWRSGDRNGYTF.

The rearrangement joins TRBV28 to TRBJ2-5; D gene unclear. V was clipped by 2 bases and J by 4 bases, with 5 bases between them. Per the germline V gene, CDR1 is MDHEN and CDR2 is SYDVKM. CDR3 size: 12 residues. CDR3 nucleotide sequence: TGTGCCAGCAGTTTAATCGGAGAGACCCAGTACTTC. It translates to CASSLIGETQYF.

The chain uses TRBV28 and TRBJ1-3, with D maybe TRBD1 (6 bases). The CDR3 totals 13 residues. The V end lost 6 bases, the J end lost 4 bases, and 10 bases lay between the germline ends. Germline V gives CDR1 MDHEN, CDR2 SYDVKM. Written as DNA, the CDR3 is TGTGCCAGCAGCAAGGGGGGGGGAAACACCATATATTTT. Its translation is CASSKGGGNTIYF.

Worth noting for this clone: X marks the residue encoded by a base that is unread or ambiguous. This chain uses TRBV5-1 with TRBJ2-2; a possible D gene is TRBD2 (7 bases). Germline V CDR1 and CDR2: SGHRS, YFSETQ. This CDR3 region has 18 residues. Trimming shortened V by 0 bases and J by 3 bases, and 18 bases separated the two germline ends. The CDR3 DNA is TGCGCCAGCAGCTTGGTAGCTARCGGGGGGCGTTACACCGGGGAGCTGTTTTTT. Protein: CASSLVAXGGRYTGELFF.

The chain links TRBV6-8 to TRBJ2-1; 9 positions agree with TRBD1. Germline lookup yields CDR1 MNHGY and CDR2 SAAAGT. There are 13 residues in the CDR3. J gave up 6 bases and V 5 bases, and 2 bases lay outside the gene matches. CDR3 DNA sequence: TGTGCCAGCAGTCCGGGACAGGGCAATGAGCAGTTCTTC. This gives the protein CASSPGQGNEQFF.

This chain joins TRBV19 and TRBJ1-2; the D is unclear. The V gene's germline CDR1 is LNHDA and CDR2 SQIVND (reference sequence). Deletions cut 4 bases from V and 6 bases from J, with 6 bases between. This CDR3 contains 11 residues. CDR3 nucleotide sequence: TGTGCCAGTAGTAAGCGGGATGGCTACACCTTC. Encoded protein: CASSKRDGYTF.

This clone occurred a few times. The V and J genes are TRBV14 and TRBJ2-1; a possible D gene is TRBD2 (6 bases). There are 13 residues in the CDR3. Germline CDR1 SGHDN, CDR2 FVKESK. V lost 5 bases and J lost 10, with 15 bases in between. The CDR3 is CASSYPRGGEQFF. DNA for the CDR3: TGTGCCAGCAGCTACCCAAGGGGAGGCGAGCAGTTCTTC.

The chain carries TRBV11-3 and TRBJ2-2; TRBD1 matches 9 bases. Germline lookup yields CDR1 SGHNT and CDR2 YENEEA. The trim removed 3 bases at V and 1 base at J, leaving 3 bases unmatched. The CDR3 length is 16 residues. DNA of the CDR3: TGTGCCAGCAGCTTGAAGGACAGGGGGAACACCGGGGAGCTGTTTTTT. Residues: CASSLKDRGNTGELFF. The full variable domain, its missing parts supplied by reference TRBV11-3 and TRBJ2-2, is EAGVVQSPRYKIIEKKQPVAFWCNPISGHNTLYWYLQNLGQGPELLIRYENEEAVDDSQLPKDRFSAERLKGVDSTLKIQPAELGDSAVYLCASSLKDRGNTGELFFGEGSRLTVL.

J is TRBJ1-1 and V is TRBV28; D unclear. The CDR3 consists of 14 residues. Trimming left V 4 bases short and J 0 bases short, with 9 bases between. Germline values: CDR1 MDHEN, CDR2 SYDVKM. The CDR3 here is CASSSWAMNTEAFF. CDR3 nucleotide sequence: TGTGCCAGCAGTTCCTGGGCCATGAACACTGAAGCTTTCTTT.

The chain is built from TRBV27 and TRBJ2-6, with D perhaps matching TRBD1 or TRBD2 (5 bases each). Germline loops: CDR1 MNHEY, CDR2 SMNVEV (reference sequence). V shed 4 bases and J shed 1 base, with 14 bases lying between them. This CDR3 has 17 amino acids. This CDR3 is CASSWAGAVSGANVLTF. The CDR3 DNA sequence: TGTGCCAGCAGTTGGGCCGGGGCAGTTTCTGGGGCCAACGTCCTGACTTTC.

The chain joins TRBV15 to TRBJ2-3; 11 bases line up with TRBD2. J lost 6 bases, V lost 3 bases, and 5 bases had no gene match. CDR3 length equals 15 residues. Looked up from germline, CDR1 is LNHNV and CDR2 is YYDKDF (reference sequence). The CDR3 here is CATSRKLAGVDTQYF. CDR3 DNA sequence: TGTGCCACCAGCAGGAAACTAGCGGGAGTTGATACGCAGTATTTT.

J is TRBJ1-5 and V is TRBV18, with D uncertain. CDR3 length: 13 amino acids. Germline loops: CDR1 KGHSH, CDR2 LQKENI. V lost 2 bases, J lost 3 bases, and 5 bases lay in between. DNA for the CDR3: TGTGCCAGCTCACCAGGGTACAATCAGCCCCAGCATTTT. Its translation is CASSPGYNQPQHF.

The chain couples TRBV7-5 to TRBJ2-4; the table names TRBD1, a call not compared with the DNA. TRBV7-5 counts as a pseudogene. The CDR3 covers 19 residues. CDR3 loop: CASSLALELGRKAKNIQYF. CDR3 nucleotides: TGTGCCAGCAGCTTAGCTCTCGAGTTGGGCAGGAAAGCCAAAAACATTCAGTACTTC.

V is TRBV5-1 and J is TRBJ2-6; a possible D gene is TRBD2 (5 bases). This CDR3 comprises 18 residues. The germline V gene has CDR1 SGHRS and CDR2 YFSETQ. V was clipped by 0 bases and J by 1 base, with 14 bases between them. CDR3 nucleotides: TGCGCCAGCAGCTTGGGTCGGGGATTGAAGTCTGGGGCCAACGTCCTGACTTTC. Translated: CASSLGRGLKSGANVLTF.

This chain connects TRBV5-1 to TRBJ2-1; no clear D gene. The V gene lost 1 base and the J gene lost 3 bases, with 8 bases spanning the gap. The CDR3 has 14 residues. Germline V CDR1 and CDR2: SGHRS, YFSETQ. The CDR3 DNA is TGCGCCAGCAGCTTGACAGACGGCTACAATGAGCAGTTCTTC. It specifies CASSLTDGYNEQFF.

The CDR3 here is CASSLYPRPGGYTF. CDR3 bases: TGTGCCAGCAGCCTCTACCCTCGTCCGGGGGGCTACACCTTC. The V call is TRBV14, the J call TRBJ1-2, with unresolved D. CDR3 length: 14 amino acids. V was clipped by 4 bases and J by 8 bases, with 17 bases between them. CDR1 SGHDN and CDR2 FVKESK come from the germline V gene.

The rearrangement uses TRBV5-1 and TRBJ1-4; weak D call: TRBD1 (5 bases). V lost 5 bases to trimming and J lost 5 bases, with 13 bases between them. Per the germline V gene, CDR1 is SGHRS and CDR2 is YFSETQ. The CDR3 spans 14 residues. This CDR3 reads CASRLQDPNEKLFF. The CDR3 nucleotides are TGCGCCAGCAGGTTACAGGACCCAAATGAAAAACTGTTTTTT.

The chain recombines TRBV29-1 with TRBJ2-2; maybe TRBD1 (5 bases). V was clipped by 3 bases and J by 8 bases, with 13 bases between them. The CDR3 is 13 amino acids. CDR1 and CDR2 from the germline V gene are SQVTM and ANQGSEA. The CDR3 sequence is CSVEGLRGGELFF. CDR3 nucleotide sequence: TGCAGCGTTGAGGGGTTAAGGGGAGGGGAGCTGTTTTTT.

CDR3 DNA: TGTGCCAGCAGCCTGGGGGGACAGGCGAACACCGGGGAGCTGTTTTTT. It is translated as CASSLGGQANTGELFF. This chain links TRBV7-6 with TRBJ2-2, with 8 bases aligning to TRBD1. Losses at the gene ends were 5 bases for V and 0 bases for J; bases not matched to a gene: 5. The CDR3 covers 16 residues. In germline, CDR1 is SGHVS, CDR2 FNYEAQ.

CDR3 amino acids: CASSPERVTGDQEKLFF. DNA of the CDR3: TGCGCCAGCAGCCCGGAAAGAGTAACAGGGGATCAAGAAAAACTGTTTTTT. The chain uses TRBV5-1 and TRBJ1-4, with 7 nucleotides matching TRBD1. Germline assignment: CDR1 SGHRS and CDR2 YFSETQ. V trimming: 4 bases; J trimming: 8 bases; junction bases outside the gene matches: 17. CDR3 size: 17 residues.

This clone occurred once. This chain uses TRBV28 with TRBJ2-5; maybe TRBD1 (6 bases). The CDR3 covers 12 residues. From germline, CDR1 is MDHEN and CDR2 SYDVKM. CDR3 nucleotide sequence: TGTGCGGCAGGGGCGAACCAAGAGACCCAGTACTTC. Translated, it gives CAAGANQETQYF.

The chain uses TRBV28 and TRBJ2-5; no clear D gene. CDR1 and CDR2 (germline): MDHEN, SYDVKM. Trimming removed 2 bases at V and 3 bases at J, with 7 bases between. The CDR3 runs to 13 residues. CDR3 loop: CASSLPEKETQYF. The CDR3, as DNA: TGTGCCAGCAGTTTACCAGAAAAAGAGACCCAGTACTTC.

The CDR3 region has the DNA TGTGCCAGCAGCCCCCCCCCGAGGGGTACTAATGAAAAACTGTTTTTT. It codes for CASSPPPRGTNEKLFF. The V call is TRBV14, the J call TRBJ1-4; perhaps TRBD1 as D (5 bases). The ends were cut back, 4 bases at V and 2 bases at J, with 14 bases in the middle. The CDR3 has 16 amino acids. Germline V gene data show CDR1 as SGHDN and CDR2 as FVKESK.

CDR3 protein: CASSPPTGGPSPLHF. CDR3 DNA sequence: TGTGCCAGCAGTCCCCCCACAGGGGGACCTTCACCCCTCCACTTT. This rearrangement joins TRBV28 to TRBJ1-6; TRBD1 matches at 8 bases. The CDR3 spans 15 residues. The V gene's germline CDR1 is MDHEN and CDR2 SYDVKM. V gave up 5 bases and J gave up 9 bases; unmatched junction bases: 9.

Comment on this clone: In the same sample, other DNA sequences code for this CDR3. The chain uses TRBV5-1 and TRBJ1-5, with D perhaps matching TRBD1 (5 bases). This CDR3 has 15 residues. Trimming left V 0 bases short and J 4 bases short, with 11 bases between. Germline V CDR1 and CDR2: SGHRS, YFSETQ. The CDR3 coding sequence is TGCGCCAGCAGCTTGGAGGGAGGGGAAAATCAGCCCCAGCATTTT. Encoded protein: CASSLEGGENQPQHF.